The text below deals with one TCR beta chain. The PCR employed 60 Vbeta primers together with 13 Jbeta primers. Original processing notes: An analysis that came later counted 73 million or so unique TCR beta chains, roughly 11 million shared. The repertoire was sequenced with immunoSEQ multiplex PCR; TCRdb's copy has only in-frame clones and lacks some. V and J calls plus clone size are reproduced from that table; the DNA served to infer D and trimming. The sample has tens of thousands of clones, 75% seen once. The data stem from a study of cytomegalovirus exposure and HLA in healthy donors. The germline V gene has CDR1 SGHRS and CDR2 YFSETQ. V lost 2 bases, J lost 3 bases, and 2 bases stayed unmatched. CDR3 length: 14 residues.

This receptor was obtained from a woman aged 40 to 50 in good health and CMV-seropositive. Sequencing input: PBMCs. V gene TRBV5-1 combines with J gene TRBJ1-2; 9 bases align to TRBD1. DNA of the CDR3: TGCGCCAGCAGCTTACAGGGGGCCCACTATGGCTACACCTTC. This gives the protein CASSLQGAHYGYTF.